These 23 T cell receptor beta chains came from one sample sequenced in a study of blood T cell repertoires in COVID-19. The table came from immunoSEQ multiplex PCR; TCRdb's copy has only in-frame clones and leaves some out. The data hold 55,000 to 65,000 clones, with approximately 84% observed a single time. The specimen sequenced was peripheral blood. The source is a human donor in a cohort sampled during active COVID-19.

The chain links TRBV3-1 (or the pseudogene TRBV3-2) to TRBJ1-4, with D unclear. Trimming cost V 2 bases and J 0 bases, with 10 bases left between them. This CDR3 has 16 residues. CDR1 is LGHDT, CDR2 YNNKEL, per germline (reference sequence). The CDR3 DNA reads as TGTGCCAGCAGCCAAACTACCTCTTCAACTAATGAAAAACTGTTTTTT. Amino acid sequence: CASSQTTSSTNEKLFF.

The V gene is TRBV28, the J gene TRBJ2-1, with TRBD2 matching 9 bases. Per germline, CDR1 MDHEN and CDR2 SYDVKM. V shed 3 bases and J 6 bases; nucleotides not matched to a gene: 9. The CDR3 contains 16 residues. The CDR3 loop reads CASSFMGSGRRNEQFF. The CDR3 DNA reads TGTGCCAGCAGTTTTATGGGGAGCGGGAGGCGCAATGAGCAGTTCTTC.

The sample holds a few counts of this clone. This rearrangement joins TRBV27 to TRBJ2-7, with TRBD2 matching over 7 bases. The CDR3 spans 14 residues. With 2 bases clipped from V and 3 bases from J, the junction kept 4 bases outside the gene matches. Germline V gives CDR1 MNHEY, CDR2 SMNVEV (reference sequence). Written as DNA, the CDR3 is TGTGCCAGCAGTTTAGGCGGGAGATTCTACGAGCAGTACTTC. Protein sequence: CASSLGGRFYEQYF.

This clone was seen at least ten times. The chain is built from TRBV9 and TRBJ1-3; 7 bases are a match to TRBD1. Trimming removed 6 bases from V and 0 bases from J; junction bases left unmatched: 6. Germline-derived CDR1 and CDR2 are SGDLS and YYNGEE. The CDR3 is made up of 15 amino acids. CDR3 sequence (DNA): TGTGCCAGCAACCGGGACAGCGTCTCTGGAAACACCATATATTTT. Translated: CASNRDSVSGNTIYF.

This clone was observed once. This chain links TRBV30 with TRBJ2-5; D is unclear. Looked up from germline, CDR1 is GTSNPN and CDR2 is SVGIG (reference sequence). V was clipped by 1 base and J by 5 bases, with 17 bases between them. This CDR3 region has 15 residues. The CDR3 nucleotides are TGTGCCTGGAGTGACCCCCCGACAACGTCGGAGACCCAGTACTTC. The encoded protein is CAWSDPPTTSETQYF.

The rearrangement joins TRBV5-1 to TRBJ1-4; D gene uncertain. CDR3 length equals 14 residues. The V gene lost 0 bases and the J gene lost 5 bases, with 8 bases spanning the gap. Germline lookup yields CDR1 SGHRS and CDR2 YFSETQ. Here the CDR3 DNA reads TGCGCCAGCAGCTTGGTTTCCCCAAATGAAAAACTGTTTTTT. Residues: CASSLVSPNEKLFF.

This chain links TRBV5-8 with TRBJ1-6; the D gene is possibly TRBD1 (6 bases). The V end was cut by 5 bases, the J end by 10 bases, with 16 bases between. The germline CDR1 and CDR2 sequences are SGHTS and YDEGEE. There are 14 residues in the CDR3. In DNA, the CDR3 is TGTGCCAGCAGAGCGCAGGGGATAGCATCACCCCTCCACTTT. The encoded protein is CASRAQGIASPLHF.

This chain uses TRBV30 with TRBJ2-7, with D perhaps TRBD2 (5 bases). Germline V lookup: CDR1 GTSNPN, CDR2 SVGIG (reference sequence). The V end lost 3 bases, the J end lost 2 bases, and 11 bases lay between the germline ends. The CDR3 has 13 residues. For the CDR3, the DNA is TGTGCCTGGAGAGGACTGGTCCCCTACGAGCAGTACTTC. Its translation: CAWRGLVPYEQYF.

The chain uses TRBV7-8 and TRBJ1-4; D is possibly TRBD1 (6 bases). Germline V gives CDR1 SGHVS, CDR2 FQNEAQ. V lost 2 bases to trimming and J lost 5 bases, with 15 bases between them. The CDR3 is made up of 16 amino acids. In DNA form, the CDR3 reads TGTGCCAGCAGCTTAATCCAGGGGAAGGGAAATGAAAAACTGTTTTTT. It encodes CASSLIQGKGNEKLFF.

CDR3 DNA: TGTGCCAGCAGCCAAGATCTCGGGGGTTCACCCCTCCACTTT. Protein: CASSQDLGGSPLHF. The chain is built from TRBV4-2 and TRBJ1-6, with D tentatively TRBD1 (5 bases). The CDR3 spans 14 residues. Germline V gene lookup returns CDR1 LGHNA and CDR2 YNFKEQ. Trimming left V 0 bases short and J 9 bases short, with 9 bases between.

This chain uses TRBV10-3 with TRBJ2-5; 7 bases are shared with TRBD1. This CDR3 has 12 residues. V lost 10 bases, J lost 5 bases, and 7 bases stayed unmatched. From germline, CDR1 is ENHRY and CDR2 SYGVKD. The DNA of the CDR3 is TGTGCCACCAGACAGGGAGTGGAGACCCAGTACTTC. It is translated as CATRQGVETQYF.

This clone was found a few times. V and J are TRBV9 and TRBJ2-3; D possibly corresponds to TRBD1 (5 bases). This CDR3 region has 16 residues. In germline, CDR1 is SGDLS, CDR2 YYNGEE. V shed 3 bases and J shed 0 bases, with 14 bases lying between them. The CDR3 here is CASSASSQGSTDTQYF. The CDR3 DNA follows: TGTGCCAGCAGCGCCTCCTCGCAGGGTAGCACAGATACGCAGTATTTT.

The rearrangement joins TRBV12-3 or TRBV12-4 to TRBJ2-5; D unresolved. The CDR3 runs 13 residues. V lost 1 base to trimming and J lost 3 bases, with 6 bases between them. The CDR3 spells CASSLVAEETQYF. The CDR3 nucleotides read TGTGCCAGCAGTTTAGTGGCGGAAGAGACCCAGTACTTC.

The J gene is TRBJ1-6, the V gene TRBV2; tentatively, D is TRBD1 (5 bases). The germline V and J ends were trimmed by 4 bases and 10 bases, with 14 bases remaining between them. CDR1 is SNHLY and CDR2 is FYNNEI in the germline V gene. CDR3 size: 14 residues. CDR3 loop: CASSVGTGGSPLHF. CDR3 in DNA: TGTGCCAGCAGTGTTGGAACCGGGGGGTCACCCCTCCACTTT.

The rearrangement uses TRBV7-2 and TRBJ2-1, with TRBD2 matching over 7 bases. V lost 5 bases and J lost 3; bases outside the gene matches: 10. Germline V lookup: CDR1 SGHTA, CDR2 FQGNSA. CDR3 length equals 16 residues. The CDR3 here is CASSPRGGGFYNEQFF. The CDR3 nucleotides are TGTGCCAGCAGCCCCAGAGGCGGGGGATTCTACAATGAGCAGTTCTTC.

The chain has TRBV27 and TRBJ1-1; D gene unclear. The ends were cut back, 3 bases at V and 1 base at J, with 9 bases in the middle. CDR3 length: 14 amino acids. The germline CDR1 and CDR2 sequences are MNHEY and SMNVEV (reference sequence). CDR3 in amino acids: CASSLRPSNTEAFF. The CDR3 DNA sequence: TGTGCCAGCAGTTTGCGCCCTTCGAACACTGAAGCTTTCTTT.

The chain couples TRBV7-3 to TRBJ2-7; D is unclear. This CDR3 has 13 amino acids. V was trimmed by 5 bases and J by 1 base, leaving 9 bases between them. Germline assignment: CDR1 SGHTA and CDR2 FQGTGA. CDR3: CASSTDGSYEQYF. The CDR3 region has the DNA TGTGCCAGCAGCACAGACGGATCCTACGAGCAGTACTTC.

V gene TRBV7-2 combines with J gene TRBJ1-2, with 9 bases matching TRBD1. Germline V CDR1 and CDR2: SGHTA, FQGNSA. This CDR3 comprises 16 residues. Unmatched junction bases numbered 6, after V lost 1 base and J lost 3 bases. The CDR3 loop is CASSLDRTGVDYGYTF. The CDR3 nucleotides read TGTGCCAGCAGCTTAGATCGGACAGGGGTCGACTATGGCTACACCTTC.

Here the CDR3 DNA reads TGTGCCAGCAGCCAAGTTGAGGGGCCCCAGCATTTT. Residues: CASSQVEGPQHF. The chain carries TRBV14 and TRBJ1-5; no firm D call. This CDR3 is 12 amino acids long. The germline V gene encodes CDR1 SGHDN and CDR2 FVKESK. V shed 1 base and J shed 9 bases, with 7 bases lying between them.

This clone qualifies as medium-sized (0.01 to 0.1%). The CDR3 region is CASSLGAGGPGTGELFF. For the CDR3, the DNA is TGTGCCAGCAGCCTAGGAGCGGGAGGGCCGGGCACCGGGGAGCTGTTTTTT. The chain carries TRBV7-6 and TRBJ2-2; 10 bases map to TRBD2. The V segment lost 5 bases and the J segment 4 bases; nucleotides outside the gene matches: 10. Per the germline V gene, CDR1 is SGHVS and CDR2 is FNYEAQ. This CDR3 is built from 17 residues. Supplemented by reference TRBV7-6 and TRBJ2-2, the full variable domain reads GAGVSQSPRYKVTKRGQDVALRCDPISGHVSLYWYRQALGQGPEFLTYFNYEAQQDKSGLPNDRFSAERPEGSISTLTIQRTEQRDSAMYRCASSLGAGGPGTGELFFGEGSRLTVL.

The genes are TRBV11-1 and TRBJ2-7; D uncertain. V lost 6 bases to trimming and J lost 3 bases, with 12 bases between them. The germline gives CDR1 SGHAT, CDR2 FQDESV (reference sequence). The CDR3 is 13 amino acids. The CDR3 sequence is CASSPWSDYEQYF. Here the CDR3 DNA reads TGTGCCAGCAGTCCCTGGTCAGACTACGAGCAGTACTTC.

The chain has TRBV7-9 and TRBJ2-1; possibly TRBD2 for D (6 bases). V was pared by 5 bases and J by 4 bases, with 21 bases between. This CDR3 has 17 amino acids. Germline V lookup: CDR1 SEHNR, CDR2 FQNEAQ (reference sequence). CDR3 sequence reads: CASSLQEGRGPYNEQFF. CDR3 nucleotides: TGTGCCAGCAGCCTTCAAGAGGGGCGGGGACCATACAATGAGCAGTTCTTC.

The chain carries TRBV5-1 and TRBJ2-2; no reliable D call. CDR1 and CDR2 (germline): SGHRS, YFSETQ. V dropped 3 bases and J dropped 2 bases, with 5 bases sitting between them. This CDR3 comprises 13 residues. The CDR3 sequence: CASSSGNTGELFF. CDR3 nucleotides: TGCGCCAGCAGCTCAGGAAACACCGGGGAGCTGTTTTTT. Full variable domain (remainder filled in from reference TRBV5-1 and TRBJ2-2): KAGVTQTPRYLIKTRGQQVTLSCSPISGHRSVSWYQQTPGQGLQFLFEYFSETQRNKGNFPGRFSGRQFSNSRSEMNVSTLELGDSALYLCASSSGNTGELFFGEGSRLTVL.